Listed below are T cell receptor beta chains from one sample, sequenced in a study of shared clonotypes between healthy human individuals. TCRdb keeps only in-frame clones here, not all; method: immunoSEQ multiplex PCR. The sample includes some 2,500,000 clones, 93% of them seen just once. Sequences were obtained from naive CD4+ T cells from PBMCs. These receptors were taken from a young man in good health. Some clones in this sample may be carry-over from other donors' samples. Both conserved end residues are part of each CDR3. D genes are given only for firm matches. Where a row states a size, it is once, few, many or the class of an expanded clone; other rows omit it.

TRBJ2-7,NA,NA,TRBV30,TGTGCCTGGAGTGTTGGTAGCGTTCAGTACTTC,CAWSVGSVQYF
TRBJ1-1,NA,NA,TRBV12-5,TGTGCTAGTGGTTTGGTACAGGGAGAGAACACTGAAGCTTTCTTT,CASGLVQGENTEAFF
TRBJ2-3,TRBD1,NA,TRBV27,TGTGCCAGCAGTTCAACACCGGGACAGGGGAATTCCTTTTCAGATACGCAGTATTTT,CASSSTPGQGNSFSDTQYF
TRBJ1-4,NA,NA,TRBV6-1,TGTGCCAGCAGTCCCCGTGAGGGTAGGGGTGAAAAACTGTTTTTT,CASSPREGRGEKLFF
TRBJ2-2,NA,NA,TRBV7-3,TGTGCCAGCAGCTTACTCGGGGCTGCGAACACCGGGGAGCTGTTTTTT,CASSLLGAANTGELFF
TRBJ2-1,NA,NA,TRBV6-5,TGTGCCAGCAGCCCGGACAGTAGCTCCTACAATGAGCAGTTCTTC,CASSPDSSSYNEQFF
TRBJ2-7,TRBD2,NA,TRBV10-2,TGCGCCAGCAGAAGACTAGCGGAGACCTACGAGCAGTACTTC,CASRRLAETYEQYF
TRBJ1-1,TRBD1,NA,TRBV27,TGTGCCAGCAGTTGGGGGACAGGGGGGACTGAAGCTTTCTTT,CASSWGTGGTEAFF
TRBJ1-1,NA,NA,TRBV6-5,TGTGCCAGCTCTACAGGGACCAGCACTGAAGCTTTCTTT,CASSTGTSTEAFF
TRBJ2-5,NA,NA,TRBV4-2,TGTGCCAGCAGCCAGGGGACGGGTGGACGAGCGGCCGAAGAGACCCAGTACTTC,CASSQGTGGRAAEETQYF
TRBJ1-1,NA,NA,TRBV5-5,TGTGCCAGCAGCTCCCAGCTCCGGACCCTGAACACTGAAGCTTTCTTT,CASSSQLRTLNTEAFF
TRBJ2-2,NA,once,TRBV7-3,TGTGCCAGCAGCTTAACCTTGGGGGGCACCGGGGAGCTGTTTTTT,CASSLTLGGTGELFF
TRBJ2-2,NA,NA,TRBV7-8,TGTGCCAGCAGCCCCTCCGGGACCGGGGAGCTGTTTTTT,CASSPSGTGELFF
TRBJ2-7,NA,NA,TRBV5-1,TGCGCCAGCAGCTTGGCATTAGGGCAGGGGAGCTCCTACGAGCAGTACTTC,CASSLALGQGSSYEQYF
TRBJ1-2,NA,NA,TRBV28,TGTGCCAGCAGTCTGGCTGGATCCTTAAGAGACTATGGCTACACCTTC,CASSLAGSLRDYGYTF
TRBJ2-3,TRBD2,NA,TRBV9,TGTGCCAGCAGCGTAAGTCAGGGACTAACAGATACGCAGTATTTT,CASSVSQGLTDTQYF
TRBJ1-3,NA,NA,TRBV27,TGTGCCAGCAGGGGGGCTGCGCGGGGAAACACCATATATTTT,CASRGAARGNTIYF
TRBJ2-7,NA,NA,TRBV7-9,TGTGCCAGCAGCCTCAACGATCCGTCCTACTCCTACGAGCAGTACTTC,CASSLNDPSYSYEQYF
TRBJ2-4,NA,NA,TRBV19,TGTGCCAGTAGTCCTAGGGCGGGGTATGAAAACATTCAGTACTTC,CASSPRAGYENIQYF
TRBJ1-5,NA,NA,TRBV15,TGTGCCACCAGCAGAGATGTTAGGTACAATCAGCCCCAGCATTTT,CATSRDVRYNQPQHF
TRBJ1-5,NA,NA,TRBV27,TGTGCCAGCAGTTTATTAGGGGAAGGTCAGCCCCAGCATTTT,CASSLLGEGQPQHF
TRBJ1-2,TRBD1,NA,TRBV19,TGTGCCAGTAGTATTGCAGGGGGCGTTGGTGGCTACACCTTC,CASSIAGGVGGYTF
TRBJ2-7,TRBD1,NA,TRBV28,TGTGCCAGCAGCCCCGACAGGGTAGTAAACGAGCAGTACTTC,CASSPDRVVNEQYF
TRBJ2-7,NA,NA,TRBV28,TGTGCCACCCACACACAGGGGGGGACCTACGAGCAGTACTTC,CATHTQGGTYEQYF
TRBJ2-5,TRBD1,NA,TRBV15,TGTGCCACCAGCAGACCAGGGGGCCCAGAGACCCAGTACTTC,CATSRPGGPETQYF
TRBJ1-1,TRBD1,NA,TRBV28,TGTGCCAGCTTTAGGGCGAGCTTTTGGCAGGGGGCCACTGAAGCTTTCTTT,CASFRASFWQGATEAFF
TRBJ2-1,TRBD2,NA,TRBV29-1,TGCAGCGTTGAGACTAGCGGGAGTATTGGTGAGCAGTTCTTC,CSVETSGSIGEQFF
TRBJ2-7,TRBD1,NA,TRBV6-5,TGTGCCAGCAGTTCCCACAGGGGTCCCTACGAGCAGTACTTC,CASSSHRGPYEQYF
TRBJ2-2,TRBD2,NA,TRBV7-3,TGTGCCAGCAGCTTAATCCCTAGCGGGAACACCGGGGAGCTGTTTTTT,CASSLIPSGNTGELFF
TRBJ1-4,NA,NA,TRBV10-3,TGTGCCATCAGCCAGGGAGGAAATGAAAAACTGTTTTTT,CAISQGGNEKLFF
TRBJ1-1,NA,once,TRBV7-9,TGTGCCAGCAGCTCGCGCGCGAACACTGAAGCTTTCTTT,CASSSRANTEAFF
TRBJ2-6,NA,once,TRBV18,TGTGCCAGCTCACCATTCAGGGACGACTCTGGGGCCAACGTCCTGACTTTC,CASSPFRDDSGANVLTF
TRBJ2-7,TRBD2,once,TRBV7-2,TGTGCCAGCAGCCCCTTCTTAGCGGGAGGGCAGGTCGAGCAGTACTTC,CASSPFLAGGQVEQYF
TRBJ1-1,TRBD1,NA,TRBV29-1,TGCAGCGCCAGACAGGGGGCGAACACTGAAGCTTTCTTT,CSARQGANTEAFF
TRBJ2-3,TRBD2,NA,TRBV28,TGTGCCAGCAGCCCCCCTGCGGGACTAGCGGGAGGGTACACAGATACGCAGTATTTT,CASSPPAGLAGGYTDTQYF
TRBJ2-7,NA,NA,TRBV7-8,TGTGCCAGCAGCTTAGACAACACCTACGAGCAGTACTTC,CASSLDNTYEQYF
TRBJ2-2,NA,NA,TRBV9,TGTGCCAGCAGCGTAGCCACACCCGGGGAGCTGTTTTTT,CASSVATPGELFF
TRBJ2-5,NA,NA,TRBV5-1,TGCGCCAGCAGCCTCGAAGTCCAAGAGACCCAGTACTTC,CASSLEVQETQYF
TRBJ2-2,NA,NA,TRBV5-1,TGCGCCAGCAGCTTGGACCACACCGGGGAGCTGTTTTTT,CASSLDHTGELFF
TRBJ1-1,NA,once,TRBV5-1,TGCGCCAGCAAGTCCAACACAGAGAACACTGAAGCTTTCTTT,CASKSNTENTEAFF
TRBJ1-5,NA,once,TRBV7-8,TGTGCCAGCAGCTTAGGCTACAGCATACAAGGATCGGCCCAGCATTTT,CASSLGYSIQGSAQHF
TRBJ1-5,TRBD1,once,TRBV30,TGTGCCTGGAGCCCGGGACAGGGGAATCAGCCCCAGCATTTT,CAWSPGQGNQPQHF
TRBJ1-5,NA,NA,TRBV28,TGTGCCAGCAGTTTATCGGCACTGGGGTCTCCCGTTGAGCCCCAGCATTTT,CASSLSALGSPVEPQHF
TRBJ2-7,TRBD1,NA,TRBV18,TGTGCCAGCTCACCGGGACAGGGGGTCGAGCAGTACTTC,CASSPGQGVEQYF